A single sample is the source of the 31 T cell receptor beta chains below, sequenced in a study of response to subunit inactivated influenza vaccine. TCRdb reanalysed the RT-PCR reads using MiXCR and keeps one entry per CDR3 protein. The sample carries about 610,000 distinct CDR3 sequences, around 15% recorded once. The source was PBMCs from blood, collected roughly 12 days after vaccination. Every receptor here comes from a man aged 45-65 years who received an inactivated influenza vaccine.

This clonotype was counted between two and nine times. This sequence joins TRBV25-1 and TRBJ1-6; 7 bases match TRBD1. Germline V CDR1 and CDR2: MGHDK, SYGVNS. The CDR3 covers 15 residues. Germline trimming cut 4 bases from V and 7 bases from J; bases unmatched to any gene: 7. CDR3 in amino acids: CASSAEGAWNSPLHF. The CDR3 DNA reads TGTGCCAGCAGTGCCGAGGGGGCTTGGAATTCACCCCTCCACTTT.

CDR3 sequence: CASSQGTSGHSQYF. CDR3 in DNA: TGTGCCAGCAGCCAAGGGACTAGCGGCCATTCCCAGTACTTC. The chain has TRBV3-1 and TRBJ2-5; 10 bases fit TRBD2. The CDR3 length is 14 residues. With V trimmed by 1 base and J by 9 bases, 5 bases remained unmatched. Germline V gene lookup returns CDR1 LGHDT and CDR2 YNNKEL (reference sequence).

This clonotype has more than one count but fewer than ten. DNA of the CDR3: TGTGCCAGCAGGCCCCAAGATACCCTAGCCAAAAACATTCAGTACTTC. This sequence encodes CASRPQDTLAKNIQYF. The chain is built from TRBV6-2 or TRBV6-3 and TRBJ2-4; D gene ambiguous. This CDR3 has 16 amino acids. Germline V lookup: CDR1 MNHEY, CDR2 SVGEGT. V lost 6 bases to trimming and J lost 0 bases, with 15 bases between them.

J is TRBJ2-1 and V is TRBV3-1, with 10 bases lining up with TRBD1. With 7 bases clipped from V and 4 bases from J, the junction kept 7 bases outside the gene matches. The CDR3 has 15 residues. Per germline, CDR1 LGHDT and CDR2 YNNKEL (reference sequence). The DNA of the CDR3 is TGTGCCAGCAAATGGGGACAGGGGCTGTACAATGAGCAGTTCTTC. Protein product: CASKWGQGLYNEQFF.

At least ten counts were recorded for this clonotype. The genes are TRBV12-3 or TRBV12-4 and TRBJ2-1; D gene ambiguous. Between the trimmed V and J ends, which lost 5 bases and 5 bases, there was a span of 7 bases. The CDR3 consists of 12 residues. As DNA, the CDR3 is TGTGCCAGCAGTGTGACCAACAATGAGCAGTTCTTC. Its protein product is CASSVTNNEQFF.

The chain recombines TRBV12-3 or TRBV12-4 with TRBJ1-1, with D possibly matching TRBD1 (5 bases). Trimming removed 6 bases at V and 0 bases at J, with 14 bases between. The CDR3 is 15 amino acids. CDR3 region: CASSVGHLVNTEAFF. CDR3 DNA: TGTGCCAGCAGCGTAGGACACCTTGTGAACACTGAAGCTTTCTTT.

This clonotype was detected only a few times. The V call is TRBV7-2, the J call TRBJ2-7; 8 bases agree with TRBD2. The CDR3 covers 15 residues. The junction had 10 bases not matched to a gene; V was cut back by 5 bases and J by 4 bases. CDR1 is SGHTA, CDR2 FQGNSA, per germline. In nucleotides, the CDR3 is TGTGCCAGCAGCCTCGGGAGGGGGAAGGTTTACGAGCAGTACTTC. Amino acid sequence: CASSLGRGKVYEQYF.

This clonotype was counted between two and nine times. The V and J genes are TRBV7-2 and TRBJ2-6; D ambiguous. Germline V gives CDR1 SGHTA, CDR2 FQGNSA. The CDR3 spans 16 residues. V lost 1 base and J lost 0, with 7 bases in between. CDR3 loop: CASSLVAISGANVLTF. As DNA, the CDR3 is TGTGCCAGCAGCTTAGTGGCAATCTCTGGGGCCAACGTCCTGACTTTC.

The gene calls are TRBV6-6 and TRBJ1-1; D is undetermined. The germline V gene encodes CDR1 MNHNY and CDR2 SVGAGI (reference sequence). The CDR3 runs 13 residues. V lost 5 bases, J lost 6 bases, and 13 bases lay in between. The DNA of the CDR3 is TGTGCCAGCAGTGACGCCAAATTGCCTGAAGCTTTCTTT. Amino acid sequence: CASSDAKLPEAFF.

The chain uses TRBV6-1 and TRBJ2-1; D gene uncertain. Per the germline V gene, CDR1 is MNHNS and CDR2 is SASEGT. This CDR3 comprises 13 residues. Deletions cut 2 bases from V and 0 bases from J, with 2 bases between. The DNA of the CDR3 is TGTGCCAGCAGTGAATTCTCCTACAATGAGCAGTTCTTC. Protein: CASSEFSYNEQFF.

The rearrangement links TRBV6-5 to TRBJ1-6; 7 nucleotides agree with TRBD1. CDR1 is MNHEY and CDR2 is SVGAGI in the germline V gene. The CDR3 sequence is 13 residues long. The J segment lost 10 bases and the V segment lost 3 bases, leaving 3 bases of the junction unmatched. Here the CDR3 reads CASSYNRGSPLHF. The CDR3 DNA sequence: TGTGCCAGCAGTTATAACAGGGGATCACCCCTCCACTTT.

The rearrangement links TRBV20-1 to TRBJ2-3; no clear D. Per the germline V gene, CDR1 is DFQATT and CDR2 is SNEGSKA (reference sequence). The CDR3 is 14 residues long. V was shortened by 3 bases and J by 0 bases, with 10 bases between the two germline ends. CDR3 protein: CSASRTSSTDTQYF. CDR3 sequence (DNA): TGCAGTGCTAGTAGAACCTCTAGCACAGATACGCAGTATTTT.

Only a few counts were recorded for this clonotype. The V call is TRBV12-3 or TRBV12-4, the J call TRBJ2-5; TRBD2 matches at 7 bases. The CDR3 loop spans 16 amino acids. After removal of 2 bases from V and 4 bases from J, the junction contained 10 bases not matched to a gene. Here the CDR3 reads CASSLYLKRDRETQYF. As DNA, the CDR3 is TGTGCCAGCAGTTTATATTTGAAGCGGGACCGAGAGACCCAGTACTTC.

The chain links TRBV14 to TRBJ2-7; maybe TRBD2 (6 bases). There are 14 residues in the CDR3. Germline V gene sequence: CDR1 SGHDN, CDR2 FVKESK. Trimming stripped 3 bases from V and 2 bases from J, with 11 bases between. The CDR3 is CASSHSGYTYEQYF. CDR3 bases: TGTGCCAGCAGCCACAGCGGGTACACCTACGAGCAGTACTTC.

There are a few counts of this clonotype. Here the CDR3 reads CASSPYSSGANVLTF. The CDR3 region has the DNA TGTGCCAGCAGTCCTTACAGCTCTGGGGCCAACGTCCTGACTTTC. The chain has TRBV12-3 or TRBV12-4 and TRBJ2-6; D is unresolved. Trimming took 5 bases from V and 0 from J, leaving 8 bases between them. The CDR3 contains 15 residues.

This clonotype was observed a few times. The CDR3 reads CSARGDWETQYF. CDR3 sequence (DNA): TGCAGTGCTAGAGGGGATTGGGAGACCCAGTACTTC. This chain uses TRBV20-1 with TRBJ2-5; D gene unclear. V was shortened by 1 base and J by 5 bases, with 8 bases between the two germline ends. In germline, CDR1 is DFQATT, CDR2 SNEGSKA (reference sequence). The CDR3 length is 12 residues.

This clonotype turned up a few times. This CDR3 is CASSYLAGGPGGELFF. The DNA for the CDR3 is TGTGCCAGCAGTTATCTAGCGGGGGGGCCTGGCGGGGAGCTGTTTTTT. The chain uses TRBV6-5 and TRBJ2-2; 12 bases match TRBD2. Losses at the gene ends were 3 bases for V and 7 bases for J; bases not matched to a gene: 6. CDR3 length: 16 amino acids. Germline loops: CDR1 MNHEY, CDR2 SVGAGI.

For the CDR3, the DNA is TGCGCCAGCAGCTTGGCCTCGACTAGCGGTAGCACAGATACGCAGTATTTT. It translates to CASSLASTSGSTDTQYF. The gene calls are TRBV5-1 and TRBJ2-3; TRBD2 aligns across 9 bases. The V and J ends lost 0 bases and 0 bases, in that order; junction bases with no gene match: 5. The CDR3 has 17 amino acids. Germline values: CDR1 SGHRS, CDR2 YFSETQ.

V is TRBV6-5 and J is TRBJ1-2; 11 nucleotides agree with TRBD1. Trimming removed 4 bases from V and 7 bases from J; junction bases left unmatched: 8. The CDR3 runs to 15 residues. From germline, CDR1 is MNHEY and CDR2 SVGAGI. The CDR3: CASSSPDRGLSGYTF. DNA of the CDR3: TGTGCCAGCAGTTCTCCGGACAGGGGGCTGTCTGGCTACACCTTC.

Only a few counts were recorded for this clonotype. The chain combines TRBV6-1 with TRBJ2-2; a possible D gene is TRBD1 (6 bases). Between the trimmed V and J ends, which lost 6 bases and 6 bases, there was a span of 14 bases. The CDR3 has 14 amino acids. The germline CDR1 and CDR2 sequences are MNHNS and SASEGT. CDR3 DNA sequence: TGTGCCAGCAGACTCACAGGGTTATCCGGGGAGCTGTTTTTT. Translated: CASRLTGLSGELFF.

This clonotype was seen at least ten times. The chain employs TRBV2 and TRBJ2-5; TRBD1 might be the D (7 bases). CDR1 is SNHLY, CDR2 FYNNEI, per germline. V lost 6 bases to trimming and J lost 0 bases, with 20 bases between them. This CDR3 contains 17 residues. The CDR3 nucleotides are TGTGCCAGCAGCGCCGTCCGGAGGGGGCAATACCAAGAGACCCAGTACTTC. It encodes CASSAVRRGQYQETQYF.

This rearrangement joins TRBV20-1 to TRBJ2-3; the D is unclear. Deletions cut 3 bases from V and 4 bases from J, with 14 bases between. Germline CDR1 reads DFQATT; CDR2 reads SNEGSKA (reference sequence). The CDR3 runs to 14 residues. CDR3 residues: CSASPRSSADTQYF. Here the CDR3 DNA reads TGCAGTGCTAGTCCCCGGAGCTCGGCAGATACGCAGTATTTT.

CDR3 in amino acids: CSVEEQGRTEAFF. CDR3 in DNA: TGCAGCGTTGAAGAACAGGGGAGAACTGAAGCTTTCTTT. This chain joins TRBV29-1 and TRBJ1-1, with 7 bases fitting TRBD1. The V gene's germline CDR1 is SQVTM and CDR2 ANQGSEA. The CDR3 runs 13 residues. V shed 0 bases, J shed 5 bases, and the junction held 3 bases outside the gene matches.

This clonotype was counted at least ten times. The chain links TRBV20-1 to TRBJ2-7; 12 bases are a match to TRBD2. This CDR3 has 13 amino acids. J lost 5 bases, V lost 6 bases, and 5 bases had no gene match. Germline CDR1 reads DFQATT; CDR2 reads SNEGSKA (reference sequence). The CDR3 DNA reads as TGCAGTGCCAGACTAGCGGGGGCCGACGAGCAGTACTTC. Protein product: CSARLAGADEQYF.

This clonotype appeared a few times. The J gene is TRBJ2-3, the V gene TRBV12-3 or TRBV12-4; a possible D gene is TRBD2 (6 bases). There are 15 residues in the CDR3. V was clipped by 5 bases and J by 0 bases, with 12 bases between them. CDR3 nucleotides: TGTGCCAGCAGTGGTAGCGGTGCTAGCACAGATACGCAGTATTTT. This translates into CASSGSGASTDTQYF.

This clonotype was detected a few times. The CDR3 is CASSPSTGPYEQYF. The CDR3 coding sequence is TGTGCCAGCTCCCCCAGCACAGGCCCCTACGAGCAGTACTTC. This chain connects TRBV18 to TRBJ2-7; weak D call: TRBD1 (5 bases). The CDR3 length is 14 residues. Germline lookup yields CDR1 KGHSH and CDR2 LQKENI. V was shortened by 6 bases and J by 2 bases, with 14 bases between the two germline ends. The full variable domain, its missing parts supplied by reference TRBV18 and TRBJ2-7, is NAGVMQNPRHLVRRRGQEARLRCSPMKGHSHVYWYRQLPEEGLKFMVYLQKENIIDESGMPKERFSAEFPKEGPSILRIQQVVRGDSAAYFCASSPSTGPYEQYFGPGTRLTVT.

The V gene is TRBV29-1, the J gene TRBJ2-7; the match to TRBD1 covers 12 bases. The trim removed 6 bases at V and 1 base at J, leaving 7 bases unmatched. The CDR3 loop spans 15 amino acids. Germline V gene lookup returns CDR1 SQVTM and CDR2 ANQGSEA. CDR3 loop: CSVSGQGALSYEQYF. In nucleotides, the CDR3 is TGCAGCGTGTCGGGACAGGGGGCCTTGTCCTACGAGCAGTACTTC.

This clonotype has just a few counts. This rearrangement joins TRBV12-3 or TRBV12-4 to TRBJ2-2; TRBD2 agrees at 8 bases. This CDR3 has 16 amino acids. Losses at the gene ends were 3 bases for V and 5 bases for J; bases not matched to a gene: 8. DNA of the CDR3: TGTGCCAGCAGTTTTACCGGGACTAGGCGGACCGGGGAGCTGTTTTTT. It is translated as CASSFTGTRRTGELFF.

This clonotype has more than one count but fewer than ten. The chain is built from TRBV5-1 and TRBJ1-1, with TRBD1 identical over 9 bases. Germline loops: CDR1 SGHRS, CDR2 YFSETQ. The CDR3 is made up of 18 amino acids. V gave up 4 bases and J gave up 3 bases; unmatched junction bases: 16. The CDR3 DNA is TGCGCCAGCAGCATAATGACAGGGGGAAGGTCGAGAGACACTGAAGCTTTCTTT. This translates into CASSIMTGGRSRDTEAFF.

CDR3 bases: TGCAGTGCTAGAGATATGGCGGGAGGGGGGGAGGAGCAGTTCTTC. It translates to CSARDMAGGGEEQFF. V usage is TRBV20-1 and J usage is TRBJ2-1; the match to TRBD2 covers 9 bases. V dropped 0 bases and J dropped 10; count of bases not matched to a gene: 10. The length of the CDR3 is 15 residues. Per the germline V gene, CDR1 is DFQATT and CDR2 is SNEGSKA (reference sequence).

V and J are TRBV5-5 and TRBJ2-1; D perhaps matches TRBD2 (5 bases). This CDR3 comprises 15 residues. V lost 4 bases to trimming and J lost 2 bases, with 13 bases between them. The V gene's germline CDR1 is SGHKS and CDR2 YYEKEE (reference sequence). The CDR3 region is CASSPGMGAYNEQFF. CDR3 nucleotide sequence: TGTGCCAGCAGCCCGGGAATGGGAGCCTACAATGAGCAGTTCTTC.